The 21 T cell receptor beta chains below all came from one sample that was sequenced in a study of blood T cell repertoires in COVID-19. Libraries were prepared by immunoSEQ multiplex PCR; TCRdb keeps only in-frame clonotypes and omits some of them. The repertoire consists of a few hundred thousand clones, with 80% to 90% occurring once and the leading ten covering more than 1.2%. Sequenced sample: peripheral blood. The source is a woman in her thirties or forties who had recovered from COVID-19.

This clone was seen a few times. V gene TRBV10-3 combines with J gene TRBJ1-1; D is unclear. Germline CDR1 reads ENHRY; CDR2 reads SYGVKD. CDR3 length: 14 amino acids. V lost 2 bases and J 0 bases, leaving 7 bases between the germline ends. The CDR3 loop is CAISEAALNTEAFF. The CDR3 region has the DNA TGTGCCATCAGTGAGGCCGCGCTGAACACTGAAGCTTTCTTT.

At least ten counts were recorded for this clone. The chain uses TRBV4-3 and TRBJ1-1; weak D call: TRBD1 (5 bases). The V end lost 3 bases, the J end lost 5 bases, and 13 bases lay between the germline ends. Germline values: CDR1 LGHNA, CDR2 YSLEER. This CDR3 has 14 residues. As DNA, the CDR3 is TGCGCCAGCAGCCATCTAGATTCAGGGACTGAAGCTTTCTTT. As protein: CASSHLDSGTEAFF.

The chain combines TRBV6-5 with TRBJ1-2; 7 bases agree with TRBD1. Losses at the gene ends were 0 bases for V and 0 bases for J; bases not matched to a gene: 4. The CDR3 has 16 residues. Germline V gene lookup returns CDR1 MNHEY and CDR2 SVGAGI. The CDR3 DNA follows: TGTGCCAGCAGTTACTCTATCCAGGGGGCTAACTATGGCTACACCTTC. It specifies CASSYSIQGANYGYTF.

The rearrangement joins TRBV6-1 to TRBJ1-3, with 9 bases lining up with TRBD1. Germline V lookup: CDR1 MNHNS, CDR2 SASEGT. This CDR3 is built from 14 residues. V shed 9 bases, J shed 0 bases, and the junction held 3 bases outside the gene matches. The CDR3 DNA is TGTGCCAGTGAGACAGGGGGCTCTGGAAACACCATATATTTT. This translates into CASETGGSGNTIYF.

The rearrangement links TRBV25-1 to TRBJ1-4, with D uncertain. V was cut by 8 bases and J by 0 bases, with 7 bases left in between. CDR3 length: 13 amino acids. The V gene's germline CDR1 is MGHDK and CDR2 SYGVNS. This chain's CDR3 is CASLSPTNEKLFF. Here the CDR3 DNA reads TGTGCCAGCTTATCCCCAACTAATGAAAAACTGTTTTTT.

The rearrangement joins TRBV28 to TRBJ2-6; D unresolved. The V end was cut by 2 bases, the J end by 0 bases, with 5 bases between. Germline V lookup: CDR1 MDHEN, CDR2 SYDVKM. The CDR3 runs 15 residues. The CDR3 here is CASSLISSGANVLTF. For the CDR3, the DNA is TGTGCCAGCAGTTTAATATCCTCTGGGGCCAACGTCCTGACTTTC.

The chain joins TRBV6-2 or TRBV6-3 to TRBJ2-1, with 7 bases that match TRBD1. This CDR3 is 17 amino acids long. From germline, CDR1 is MNHEY and CDR2 SVGEGT. Germline trimming cut 3 bases from V and 6 bases from J; bases unmatched to any gene: 14. The CDR3 DNA reads TGTGCCAGCAGTTATTCGACAGGGCACCTGGGCCCCAATGAGCAGTTCTTC. Translated: CASSYSTGHLGPNEQFF.

This clone was counted many times. The chain has TRBV24-1 and TRBJ2-5; 7 bases line up with TRBD1. The CDR3 consists of 16 residues. V was pared by 1 base and J by 5 bases, with 9 bases of the junction left unmatched. The V gene's germline CDR1 is KGHDR and CDR2 SFDVKD. CDR3 coding DNA: TGTGCCACCAGTGATTTTAGGACAGGTGGGCGGGAGACCCAGTACTTC. This codes for CATSDFRTGGRETQYF.

The chain recombines TRBV10-3 with TRBJ1-2; TRBD1 aligns across 9 bases. Germline lookup yields CDR1 ENHRY and CDR2 SYGVKD. This CDR3 has 14 amino acids. The J segment lost 7 bases and the V segment lost 2 bases, leaving 5 bases of the junction unmatched. CDR3 protein: CAISEQQGAGGYTF. The CDR3 DNA is TGTGCCATCAGTGAGCAACAGGGGGCAGGTGGCTACACCTTC.

The chain is built from TRBV28 and TRBJ2-2, with TRBD1 identical over 9 bases. The CDR3 is 14 residues long. V dropped 7 bases and J dropped 7; count of bases not matched to a gene: 7. From germline, CDR1 is MDHEN and CDR2 SYDVKM. CDR3 sequence reads: CASIGDRAVGELFF. As DNA, the CDR3 is TGTGCCAGCATCGGGGACAGGGCGGTCGGGGAGCTGTTTTTT.

The chain joins TRBV10-2 to TRBJ1-2; 7 positions agree with TRBD1. Trimming cost V 0 bases and J 3 bases; bases outside gene matches: 7. Germline CDR1 and CDR2: WSHSY and SAAADI. There are 16 residues in the CDR3. The CDR3 reads CASSESETGSDYGYTF. The DNA of the CDR3 is TGCGCCAGCAGTGAGTCAGAGACAGGGTCGGACTATGGCTACACCTTC.

V is TRBV7-8 and J is TRBJ2-1; 7 nucleotides align to TRBD1. Germline loops: CDR1 SGHVS, CDR2 FQNEAQ. The CDR3 covers 16 residues. J was trimmed by 1 base and V by 5 bases; bases with no gene match: 8. The CDR3 nucleotides read TGTGCCAGCAGCCCGTTAGGGGGCGAATCCTACAATGAGCAGTTCTTC. Translated, it gives CASSPLGGESYNEQFF.

The J gene is TRBJ2-7, the V gene TRBV5-6, with 7 bases lining up with TRBD2. The germline V gene has CDR1 SGHDT and CDR2 YYEEEE. With 2 bases clipped from V and 0 bases from J, the junction kept 11 bases outside the gene matches. The CDR3 length is 17 residues. The CDR3: CASSLGSLRGSSYEQYF. The CDR3, as DNA: TGTGCCAGCAGCTTAGGGTCTTTGCGGGGGAGCTCCTACGAGCAGTACTTC.

The V gene is TRBV15, the J gene TRBJ1-3; D gene uncertain. Germline V gene lookup returns CDR1 LNHNV and CDR2 YYDKDF (reference sequence). Trimming stripped 0 bases from V and 0 bases from J, with 12 bases between. CDR3 size: 17 residues. CDR3 sequence (DNA): TGTGCCACCAGCAGAGATCAGGTTCCCCTCTCTGGAAACACCATATATTTT. It is translated as CATSRDQVPLSGNTIYF.

The chain carries TRBV7-2 and TRBJ1-2, with D unclear. Looked up from germline, CDR1 is SGHTA and CDR2 is FQGNSA. The CDR3 consists of 14 residues. V shed 1 base and J shed 5 bases, with 11 bases lying between them. The CDR3 spells CASSLGVSRYGYTF. CDR3 sequence (DNA): TGTGCCAGCAGCTTAGGGGTCTCGCGGTATGGCTACACCTTC.

The genes are TRBV6-2 or TRBV6-3 and TRBJ2-7, with D maybe TRBD1 (5 bases). The CDR3 contains 12 residues. Germline V gene data show CDR1 as MNHEY and CDR2 as SVGEGT. The V gene lost 6 bases and the J gene lost 7 bases, with 13 bases spanning the gap. The CDR3 reads CASSQTVAEQYF. CDR3 nucleotides: TGTGCCAGCAGCCAGACAGTGGCTGAGCAGTACTTC.

This clone showed up just a few times. The rearrangement joins TRBV7-2 to TRBJ1-1, with D possibly matching TRBD1 (6 bases). CDR3 length equals 14 residues. V lost 1 base and J lost 3, with 9 bases in between. Per the germline V gene, CDR1 is SGHTA and CDR2 is FQGNSA. CDR3 nucleotides: TGTGCCAGCAGCTTAGACTACAGGGACACTGAAGCTTTCTTT. This encodes CASSLDYRDTEAFF.

The chain is built from TRBV10-3 and TRBJ2-2; 7 nucleotides agree with TRBD1. V shed 4 bases and J 4 bases; nucleotides not matched to a gene: 3. Germline V CDR1 and CDR2: ENHRY, SYGVKD. This CDR3 is built from 14 residues. The CDR3 protein is CAISVSGGTGELFF. As DNA, the CDR3 is TGTGCCATCAGTGTCTCAGGGGGCACCGGGGAGCTGTTTTTT.

At least ten counts were recorded for this clone. V usage is TRBV4-3 and J usage is TRBJ1-2, with unresolved D. The CDR3 consists of 15 residues. V dropped 0 bases and J dropped 3 bases, with 11 bases sitting between them. The germline V gene has CDR1 LGHNA and CDR2 YSLEER. This CDR3 is CASSQDRSGDYGYTF. In DNA form, the CDR3 reads TGCGCCAGCAGCCAAGATCGTAGCGGAGACTATGGCTACACCTTC.

A single count supports this clone. CDR3 DNA: TGTGCCACCAGCAGAGATCACGGGAGCTCCTACAATGAGCAGTTCTTC. This translates into CATSRDHGSSYNEQFF. J is TRBJ2-1 and V is TRBV15, with a possible D match to TRBD2 (6 bases). Germline CDR1 LNHNV, CDR2 YYDKDF (reference sequence). The V gene lost 0 bases and the J gene lost 0 bases, with 9 bases spanning the gap. CDR3 length equals 16 residues.

CDR3 amino acids: CATSREGQVGMQPQHF. The CDR3, as DNA: TGTGCCACCAGCAGAGAAGGACAGGTGGGTATGCAGCCCCAGCATTTT. This chain connects TRBV15 to TRBJ1-5, with 7 bases identical to TRBD1. The CDR3 is 16 residues long. V lost 0 bases to trimming and J lost 7 bases; unmatched junction nucleotides: 9. Germline V gene data show CDR1 as LNHNV and CDR2 as YYDKDF (reference sequence).